The 31 T cell receptor beta chains below come from one sample, sequenced in a study of immune reconstitution after stem cell transplant in scleroderma. TCRdb reanalysed the RT-PCR reads using MiXCR and keeps one entry per CDR3 protein. Found here are around 2,200 distinct CDR3 sequences, roughly a tenth of them singletons; the top ten hold roughly a quarter. The sample was acquired before or after autologous hematopoietic stem cell transplantation (not recorded which). These receptor sequences come from a female donor with systemic sclerosis.

This clonotype is medium-sized (0.01 to 0.1%). The chain uses TRBV20-1 and TRBJ2-7; D not certain. This CDR3 has 14 amino acids. Germline V gene sequence: CDR1 DFQATT, CDR2 SNEGSKA (reference sequence). Trimming removed 4 bases at V and 0 bases at J, with 13 bases between. DNA for the CDR3: TGCAGTGCTATCTCCAGGATCCACTCCTACGAGCAGTACTTC. Translation gives CSAISRIHSYEQYF.

Comments on this clonotype: This may arise from a read error, as a much more abundant clone is one base away. In nucleotides, the CDR3 is TGCGCCAGCAGTTCCTCGGGGGCCGAAAACTATGACTACACCTTC. Its translation: CASSSSGAENYDYTF. The V gene is TRBV5-1, the J gene TRBJ1-2; maybe TRBD1 (6 bases). This CDR3 has 15 amino acids. Germline V gene sequence: CDR1 SGHRS, CDR2 YFSETQ.

The V gene is TRBV5-6, the J gene TRBJ1-1; D possibly corresponds to TRBD1 (5 bases). The V end was cut by 1 base, the J end by 5 bases, with 9 bases between. The CDR3 loop spans 13 amino acids. Germline CDR1 reads SGHDT; CDR2 reads YYEEEE. The CDR3 protein is CASSLWGRTEAFF. CDR3 bases: TGTGCCAGCAGCTTGTGGGGACGAACTGAAGCTTTCTTT.

V usage is TRBV5-1 and J usage is TRBJ2-1, with 8 bases identical to TRBD2. The trim removed 2 bases at V and 0 bases at J, leaving 13 bases unmatched. Germline CDR1 and CDR2: SGHRS and YFSETQ. The CDR3 extends over 19 amino acids. CDR3 nucleotide sequence: TGCGCCAGCAGCTTCAGGCGGGGGGCCGCTAACTACTCCTACAATGAGCAGTTCTTC. Residues: CASSFRRGAANYSYNEQFF.

Within the sample, this clonotype is medium-sized. The CDR3 region is CSAGRTDLNIQYF. The CDR3 DNA reads as TGCAGTGCGGGGCGGACAGACCTAAACATTCAGTACTTC. V gene TRBV20-1 combines with J gene TRBJ2-4, with D possibly TRBD1 on 6 matching bases. Germline V gene data show CDR1 as DFQATT and CDR2 as SNEGSKA (reference sequence). The CDR3 has 13 amino acids. The germline V and J ends were trimmed by 6 bases and 6 bases, with 15 bases remaining between them.

In its sample, this clonotype was seen a few times. The J gene is TRBJ1-4, the V gene TRBV3-1, with D maybe TRBD1 (6 bases). Germline assignment: CDR1 LGHDT and CDR2 YNNKEL (reference sequence). This CDR3 comprises 13 residues. V lost 8 bases, J lost 2 bases, and 9 bases lay in between. CDR3 coding DNA: TGTGCCAGCGGGGGCGGCACTAATGAAAAACTGTTTTTT. Encoded protein: CASGGGTNEKLFF.

The gene calls are TRBV7-9 and TRBJ2-1; D gene ambiguous. This CDR3 has 13 residues. V was shortened by 5 bases and J by 3 bases, with 8 bases between the two germline ends. Germline V gene sequence: CDR1 SEHNR, CDR2 FQNEAQ (reference sequence). The CDR3 is CASSPDGYNEQFF. The CDR3 DNA reads TGTGCCAGCAGCCCCGACGGCTACAATGAGCAGTTCTTC.

The rearrangement links TRBV11-2 to TRBJ2-1; D perhaps matches TRBD1 (6 bases). V shed 4 bases and J shed 2 bases, with 15 bases lying between them. Germline CDR1 is SGHAT and CDR2 is FQNNGV. The CDR3 spans 16 residues. Here the CDR3 reads CASSYSAGATYNEQFF. CDR3 sequence (DNA): TGTGCCAGCAGCTATAGTGCAGGGGCTACCTACAATGAGCAGTTCTTC.

J is TRBJ1-4 and V is TRBV5-1, with a possible D match to TRBD1 (6 bases). The CDR3 spans 15 residues. Trimming cost V 0 bases and J 5 bases, with 11 bases left between them. Per germline, CDR1 SGHRS and CDR2 YFSETQ. The CDR3 nucleotides are TGCGCCAGCAGCTTGGTTTCCGGACAGAATGAAAAACTGTTTTTT. Its translation is CASSLVSGQNEKLFF.

The V and J genes are TRBV9 and TRBJ2-5; 12 positions agree with TRBD1. The CDR3 contains 16 residues. V trimming: 2 bases; J trimming: 1 base; junction bases outside the gene matches: 3. Germline loops: CDR1 SGDLS, CDR2 YYNGEE. The CDR3 DNA reads as TGTGCCAGCAGCGTGGGACAGGGGGCGCTCCAAGAGACCCAGTACTTC. This sequence encodes CASSVGQGALQETQYF.

By share, this clonotype ranks as medium-sized (0.01 to 0.1%). V gene TRBV2 combines with J gene TRBJ2-1; 10 bases fit TRBD2. Per the germline V gene, CDR1 is SNHLY and CDR2 is FYNNEI. CDR3 size: 13 residues. With 7 bases clipped from V and 8 bases from J, the junction kept 5 bases outside the gene matches. The CDR3 DNA is TGTGCCAGCATTGCTAGCGGGGGTTATGAGCAGTTCTTC. It encodes CASIASGGYEQFF.

The sample holds a few counts of this clonotype. The J gene is TRBJ2-3, the V gene TRBV6-6, with D tentatively TRBD1 (5 bases). Germline lookup yields CDR1 MNHNY and CDR2 SVGAGI (reference sequence). Deletions cut 7 bases from V and 7 bases from J, with 18 bases between. The length of the CDR3 is 14 residues. The CDR3 nucleotides are TGTGCCAGCACCCAGGGAATTCCAGCCTATACGCAGTATTTT. Amino acid sequence: CASTQGIPAYTQYF.

This clonotype was seen a handful of times. The chain combines TRBV5-1 with TRBJ2-3, with 10 bases lining up with TRBD1. Germline assignment: CDR1 SGHRS and CDR2 YFSETQ. V lost 4 bases, J lost 0 bases, and 8 bases stayed unmatched. This CDR3 region has 17 residues. The CDR3 coding sequence is TGCGCCAGCAGCCCCACGGGACAGGGGACTAGCACAGATACGCAGTATTTT. Translating gives CASSPTGQGTSTDTQYF.

The rearrangement links TRBV19 to TRBJ2-3; 10 bases map to TRBD2. V trimming: 3 bases; J trimming: 2 bases; junction bases outside the gene matches: 11. CDR1 LNHDA and CDR2 SQIVND come from the germline V gene (reference sequence). The CDR3 totals 18 residues. CDR3 residues: CASSISGSGGRYTDTQYF. Here the CDR3 DNA reads TGTGCCAGTAGTATTTCGGGTAGCGGGGGGCGGTACACAGATACGCAGTATTTT.

Relative to its sample, this clonotype is medium-sized (0.01 to 0.1%). The rearrangement links TRBV5-1 to TRBJ2-1, with D possibly being TRBD2 (6 bases). Germline CDR1 and CDR2: SGHRS and YFSETQ. V lost 2 bases and J lost 5, with 14 bases in between. There are 15 residues in the CDR3. CDR3 sequence: CASSLLGTRDNEQFF. CDR3 in DNA: TGCGCCAGCAGCTTACTAGGGACTCGGGACAATGAGCAGTTCTTC.

This clonotype has a handful of counts. The rearrangement joins TRBV7-3 to TRBJ2-3; D remains ambiguous. Germline loops: CDR1 SGHTA, CDR2 FQGTGA. CDR3 length: 16 amino acids. Deletions cut 2 bases from V and 0 bases from J, with 12 bases between. The CDR3 coding sequence is TGTGCCAGCAGCTTAGGGCCAGGTGGCAGCACAGATACGCAGTATTTT. Its translation is CASSLGPGGSTDTQYF.

In its sample, this clonotype is medium-sized (0.01 to 0.1%). The chain employs TRBV6-2 or TRBV6-3 and TRBJ1-5; 11 nucleotides match TRBD1. V lost 4 bases to trimming and J lost 4 bases; unmatched junction nucleotides: 6. The CDR3 extends over 16 amino acids. The germline V gene has CDR1 MNHEY and CDR2 SVGEGT. The CDR3 bases are TGTGCCAGCAGTTCACGGGACAGGGGGAGGAATCAGCCCCAGCATTTT. Protein sequence: CASSSRDRGRNQPQHF.

CDR3: CSARDSGQFGTEAFF. The CDR3 DNA is TGCAGTGCTAGAGATTCCGGGCAATTTGGCACTGAAGCTTTCTTT. V and J are TRBV20-1 and TRBJ1-1; D uncertain. Trimming removed 0 bases at V and 4 bases at J, with 15 bases between. The CDR3 consists of 15 residues. Germline CDR1 and CDR2: DFQATT and SNEGSKA (reference sequence).

By proportion, this clonotype is medium-sized. The CDR3 loop is CASSGNTEAFF. The DNA of the CDR3 is TGTGCCAGCAGTGGGAACACTGAAGCTTTCTTT. The chain couples TRBV25-1 to TRBJ1-1; no clear D. The CDR3 is 11 residues long. In germline, CDR1 is MGHDK, CDR2 SYGVNS. Trimming pared 4 bases from V and 1 base from J, leaving 1 base between.

This clonotype is classed as medium-sized. The chain recombines TRBV20-1 with TRBJ1-2; D is uncertain. V shed 6 bases and J shed 8 bases, with 7 bases lying between them. Germline CDR1 and CDR2: DFQATT and SNEGSKA (reference sequence). The CDR3 spans 9 residues. CDR3 DNA sequence: TGCAGTGCCATGGAAGGCTACACCTTC. This gives the protein CSAMEGYTF.

Sample share makes this clonotype medium-sized (0.01 to 0.1%). The chain carries TRBV10-3 and TRBJ1-1, with D possibly matching TRBD1 (6 bases). From germline, CDR1 is ENHRY and CDR2 SYGVKD. The CDR3 spans 12 residues. The V end lost 0 bases, the J end lost 8 bases, and 7 bases lay between the germline ends. The CDR3 DNA reads TGTGCCATCAGTGAGTCGGGGGGCGAAGCTTTCTTT. As protein: CAISESGGEAFF.

This chain joins TRBV10-3 and TRBJ2-1; D perhaps matches TRBD2 (5 bases). This CDR3 spans 14 amino acids. V was clipped by 8 bases and J by 0 bases, with 11 bases between them. Germline assignment: CDR1 ENHRY and CDR2 SYGVKD. The CDR3 sequence: CAIRGEGSYNEQFF. The CDR3 nucleotides are TGTGCCATCCGGGGAGAAGGCTCCTACAATGAGCAGTTCTTC.

The gene calls are TRBV30 and TRBJ2-1; 9 nucleotides agree with TRBD1. Trimming removed 5 bases from V and 5 bases from J; junction bases left unmatched: 7. Germline V gene sequence: CDR1 GTSNPN, CDR2 SVGIG (reference sequence). The CDR3 consists of 14 residues. For the CDR3, the DNA is TGTGCCTGGGGGTACAGGGGGCGCAACAATGAGCAGTTCTTC. Protein: CAWGYRGRNNEQFF.

In this sample, this clonotype is large. The chain is built from TRBV6-2 or TRBV6-3 and TRBJ2-5; tentative D call: TRBD2 (5 bases). Trimming removed 4 bases at V and 9 bases at J, with 12 bases between. This CDR3 comprises 12 residues. Germline CDR1 and CDR2: MNHEY and SVGEGT. CDR3: CASSSPRRAQYF. The CDR3, as DNA: TGTGCCAGCAGTTCCCCCAGGCGGGCCCAGTACTTC.

This clonotype showed up just a few times. This chain joins TRBV20-1 and TRBJ1-5; 10 bases are a match to TRBD1. The CDR3 is made up of 14 amino acids. Germline CDR1 reads DFQATT; CDR2 reads SNEGSKA (reference sequence). V shed 6 bases, J shed 4 bases, and the junction held 6 bases outside the gene matches. In nucleotides, the CDR3 is TGCAGTGCCGGGGGACAGGGGATTAATCAGCCCCAGCATTTT. Translation gives CSAGGQGINQPQHF.

This chain uses TRBV29-1 with TRBJ2-7; D unclear. The CDR3 extends over 12 amino acids. The V and J ends lost 7 bases and 8 bases respectively, with 18 bases between them. Germline loops: CDR1 SQVTM, CDR2 ANQGSEA. CDR3 nucleotide sequence: TGCAGCGCCACACTCTGGGCTGAGAAGCAGTACTTC. Translating gives CSATLWAEKQYF.

Only a few counts were recorded for this clonotype. The CDR3, as DNA: TGTGCCAGCAGTTTGACCGGGAACACTGAAGCTTTCTTT. Translating it yields CASSLTGNTEAFF. The chain couples TRBV27 to TRBJ1-1; no reliable D call. Trimming removed 3 bases from V and 1 base from J, with 6 bases in between. The CDR3 is made up of 13 amino acids. The germline CDR1 and CDR2 sequences are MNHEY and SMNVEV (reference sequence).

This clonotype turned up a few times. The J gene is TRBJ1-2, the V gene TRBV6-5, with 10 bases matching TRBD1. Looked up from germline, CDR1 is MNHEY and CDR2 is SVGAGI. The CDR3 is 17 residues long. V was pared by 5 bases and J by 0 bases, with 9 bases of the junction left unmatched. This CDR3 reads CASSVRDRGWTNYGYTF. The CDR3 bases are TGTGCCAGCAGTGTCCGGGACAGGGGTTGGACTAACTATGGCTACACCTTC.

This clonotype occurred a few times. The gene calls are TRBV29-1 and TRBJ1-1; D not certain. V lost 7 bases and J lost 4, with 19 bases in between. The germline CDR1 and CDR2 sequences are SQVTM and ANQGSEA. CDR3 length: 14 amino acids. Here the CDR3 reads CSGRLGGDGTEAFF. CDR3 sequence (DNA): TGCAGCGGGCGACTTGGTGGGGATGGCACTGAAGCTTTCTTT.

This clonotype is classed as medium-sized. The chain is built from TRBV29-1 and TRBJ1-2; no clear D. CDR1 is SQVTM, CDR2 ANQGSEA, per germline. This CDR3 is 15 amino acids long. Trimming pared 6 bases from V and 7 bases from J, leaving 24 bases between. CDR3 region: CSVRFQTLAGVGYTF. CDR3 in DNA: TGCAGCGTGAGGTTCCAGACTTTGGCGGGAGTTGGCTACACCTTC.

The rearrangement joins TRBV4-1 to TRBJ2-5; D might be TRBD2 (5 bases). Trimming pared 4 bases from V and 2 bases from J, leaving 11 bases between. The CDR3 length is 14 residues. In germline, CDR1 is MGHRA, CDR2 YSYEKL. The DNA for the CDR3 is TGCGCCAGCAGCCGCTCCAGCGGACAAGAGACCCAGTACTTC. Translation gives CASSRSSGQETQYF.